This TCR beta chain came from a study of human versus mouse CDR3 diversity and MHC coevolution (dated by TCRdb to the late 2010s). Notes on the research overall: The immunoSEQ assay was reported to detect one in 200,000 T cells and to minimize amplification bias from multiplex PCR. Three healthy volunteer blood donors made up the human cohort, with one aged 30 to 40, one aged 40 to 50 and one aged 60 to 70 at collection. Repertoires of human naive CD4 T cells were used as a reference for TCR selection on multiple MHC II alleles and were compared against human-TCR-locus transgenic mice carrying single MHC II. Across mouse and human samples, each sample had between roughly 0.6 x 10^7 and 1.7 x 10^7 valid reads.

Naive CD4 T cells, defined as CD45RO-negative and CD62L-positive, were isolated from PBMCs by fluorescence-activated cell sorting. Approximately 50 ml of fresh peripheral blood was collected from each donor, and PBMCs were isolated by Ficoll density centrifugation. Cells were sorted on a FACSAria III instrument, and every sample had a purity above 90%. Including cysteine and phenylalanine, the CDR3 has 11 amino acids. The sequence is cut down to CDR3 DNA, 33 bases in frame from base 1. From the germline V gene, CDR1 is SGHRS and CDR2 is YFSETQ. Deletion took 3 bases off V and 5 bases off J, with a span of 6 bases between the germline ends. Genomic DNA was extracted from the sorted cells using the QIAGEN blood and tissue kit and was quantified on a NanoDrop 1000. TCR alpha and beta chains were deep sequenced and quantified on the immunoSEQ platform using multiplex PCR of genomic DNA. The original methods were these. IMGT gene and region definitions were used to annotate TCR sequences. Out-of-frame rearrangements were taken as a proxy for the preselection repertoire and were compared with in-frame clonotypes. Repertoire size was estimated with the iCHAO1 estimator supplied with the immunoSEQ platform. A Gini index, which is based on the Lorenz curve, was applied to in-frame amino acid clonotypes to measure clonal inequality. The intersect function of the R package tcR was used to count shared clonotypes, and the Jaccard index was used to score similarity. The R prcomp function was used without normalization to run principal component analysis of V, J and V-J usage frequencies. TCRdb took this table from immuneACCESS and kept in-frame rearrangements with V and J called. Such tables lack part of the clones; where checked against another copy, unresolved V genes explain under half of the gap, and the rest is unexplained. V, J and clone size are taken as reported in that table, and D and trimming were inferred from the DNA itself. Present in this sample are tens of thousands of clones, 85% to 95% of which were seen just once. Of the sample, roughly 0.15% falls within the top ten clones.

Remarks on this clone: This receptor's antigen is unknown. No per-base quality is available; no much larger clone lies one base away.

The paper as a whole reports these results and caveats: Because human T cells were selected on six MHC II alleles, repertoire diversity in humans and mice was not considered directly comparable. The largest TCR beta repertoire according to iCHAO1 estimates belonged to humans, at 1.5 million to 2 million clonotypes, a result attributed likely to selection by multiple MHC II molecules. Among all compared groups, two of the three human donors had the lowest clonal inequality scores. On average, humans had more CDR3 deletions and insertions than mice did, pointing to greater exonuclease and TdT activity.

The rearrangement combines TRBV5-1 with TRBJ2-7; a tentative D call is TRBD2 (6 bases match). The sequencing input was naive CD4+ T cells from blood. Reading the label with the study, this specimen's cell subset or site is: CD45RO-negative CD62L-positive naive CD4 T cells. This TCR derives from a person aged 30 to 69 in good health. The DNA is as follows: TGCGCCAGCAGCTCGGGGGACGAGCAGTACTTC. It is translated as CASSSGDEQYF.